This TCR beta chain originates from a study of long-term antiretroviral therapy in people with HIV. Running of the v3.0 immunoSEQ assay took place at survey level. Profiled with immunoSEQ multiplex PCR; TCRdb holds only in-frame clones, not every one. Among about 21,000 clones listed, around 80% were seen once. People in the study who had HIV all got their treatment in the United States. This receptor was obtained from a woman between 40 and 50 years old with HIV. The material sequenced was unsorted PBMCs, taken 4.1 years after starting antiretroviral therapy.

CDR3 bases: TGTGCCAGCAGCTTAGAGTGGGGACAGGGGGCTAGTGAGCAGTTCTTC. Residues: CASSLEWGQGASEQFF. The chain carries TRBV7-9 and TRBJ2-1, with 12 bases aligning to TRBD1. Germline-derived CDR1 and CDR2 are SEHNR and FQNEAQ (reference sequence). With V trimmed by 1 base and J by 9 bases, 7 bases remained unmatched. This CDR3 contains 16 residues.